The 7 T cell receptor beta chains in this list originate from one sample, sequenced in a study of blood T cells in healthy people across ages. Sample-barcoded 5' priming and a J-beta primer mix drove a second PCR of roughly 6 to 12 cycles. In TCRdb, the 5' RACE reads were re-called with MiXCR into one record per CDR3 protein. The sample lists 1.5 million to 2 million distinct CDR3 sequences, 39% seen once, with 20% to 25% in the top ten. The specimen was blood. These receptor sequences come from a human donor in good health.

A few counts support this clonotype. The CDR3 loop reads CASRHSVQMNTEAFF. The CDR3 bases are TGTGCCAGCAGACACAGCGTTCAGATGAACACTGAAGCTTTCTTT. The V gene is TRBV12-3 or TRBV12-4, the J gene TRBJ1-1; D not resolved. V dropped 6 bases and J dropped 0 bases, with 14 bases sitting between them. This CDR3 is built from 15 residues.

This clonotype was counted between two and nine times. The chain recombines TRBV5-1 with TRBJ2-1; D remains ambiguous. V lost 3 bases to trimming and J lost 0 bases, with 19 bases between them. CDR1 and CDR2 (germline): SGHRS, YFSETQ. The CDR3 runs 18 residues. The DNA of the CDR3 is TGCGCCAGCAGCTACCCCTCCCTCACAGCCGCCTCCTACAATGAGCAGTTCTTC. This translates into CASSYPSLTAASYNEQFF.

The rearrangement links TRBV7-2 to TRBJ1-6; D is ambiguous. This CDR3 spans 14 amino acids. CDR1 is SGHTA, CDR2 FQGNSA, per germline. V was pared by 5 bases and J by 9 bases, with 14 bases between. CDR3 protein: CASSVFKLGSPLHF. CDR3 coding DNA: TGTGCCAGCAGCGTTTTTAAATTGGGTTCACCCCTCCACTTT. Filled out from reference TRBV7-2 and TRBJ1-6, the complete variable domain reads GAGVSQSPSNKVTEKGKDVELRCDPISGHTALYWYRQSLGQGLEFLIYFQGNSAPDKSGLPSDRFSAERTGGSVSTLTIQRTQQEDSAVYLCASSVFKLGSPLHFGNGTRLTVT.

This clonotype was recorded once. The chain has TRBV5-1 and TRBJ1-2, with D hard to call. Germline CDR1 reads SGHRS; CDR2 reads YFSETQ. V was pared by 0 bases and J by 2 bases, with 8 bases between. The CDR3 extends over 14 amino acids. The CDR3 DNA is TGCGCCAGCAGCTTGGCCCTCCTCAACTATGGCTACACCTTC. It translates to CASSLALLNYGYTF.

As for this clonotype: The germline gene is not matched at one end of the junction; a read error may be the cause. V is TRBV10-3 and J is TRBJ1-2; 7 bases are shared with TRBD1. Germline CDR1 reads ENHRY; CDR2 reads SYGVKD. CDR3 length equals 15 residues. The CDR3 DNA sequence: TGTGCCATCAGCGAGTCCAGGGGGAACGATTTGGGCTACACCTTC. Translated: CAISESRGNDLGYTF.

In DNA, the CDR3 is TGTGCCAGCAGTTGGGGGACAGGGGAGACTGAAGCTTTCTTT. This codes for CASSWGTGETEAFF. The rearrangement joins TRBV27 to TRBJ1-1, with 10 bases lining up with TRBD1. Germline V gene sequence: CDR1 MNHEY, CDR2 SMNVEV (reference sequence). This CDR3 has 14 residues. Trimming at V came to 4 bases and at J to 5 bases, leaving 4 bases not matched to a gene.

This clonotype was counted a few times. At one end the junction does not follow the germline gene, possibly because of a read error. The chain carries TRBV6-1 and TRBJ2-7; 8 bases line up with TRBD2. Germline CDR1 MNHNS, CDR2 SASEGT. This CDR3 is 15 amino acids long. The DNA for the CDR3 is TGTGCCAGCAGTCGAGCGGGGGCAATCTCCTGCGAGCAGTACTTC. It specifies CASSRAGAISCEQYF.